The T cell receptor (beta chain) under discussion was sequenced for a study of T cells in Graves' hyperthyroidism and ophthalmopathy. Amplified regions were TCR beta CDR3 sequences from RNA transcripts. First-round RT-PCR of the TCR CDR3 relied on the HTBI primer set. A single record per CDR3 protein comes from TCRdb applying MiXCR to the multiplex PCR reads. The sample lists hundreds of thousands of distinct CDR3 sequences, about 15% occurring once. This clonotype was seen a handful of times. CDR1 is LGHNA and CDR2 is YNFKEQ in the germline V gene. The CDR3 totals 16 residues. V trimming: 1 base; J trimming: 3 bases; junction bases outside the gene matches: 5.

Sequencing was performed on blood. The chain links TRBV4-2 to TRBJ2-5, with 10 nucleotides matching TRBD2. This clonotype was obtained from a young man with Graves' ophthalmopathy. The CDR3 sequence: CASSQGSLAGEETQYF. Written as DNA, the CDR3 is TGTGCCAGCAGCCAAGGGTCTCTAGCGGGGGAAGAGACCCAGTACTTC.